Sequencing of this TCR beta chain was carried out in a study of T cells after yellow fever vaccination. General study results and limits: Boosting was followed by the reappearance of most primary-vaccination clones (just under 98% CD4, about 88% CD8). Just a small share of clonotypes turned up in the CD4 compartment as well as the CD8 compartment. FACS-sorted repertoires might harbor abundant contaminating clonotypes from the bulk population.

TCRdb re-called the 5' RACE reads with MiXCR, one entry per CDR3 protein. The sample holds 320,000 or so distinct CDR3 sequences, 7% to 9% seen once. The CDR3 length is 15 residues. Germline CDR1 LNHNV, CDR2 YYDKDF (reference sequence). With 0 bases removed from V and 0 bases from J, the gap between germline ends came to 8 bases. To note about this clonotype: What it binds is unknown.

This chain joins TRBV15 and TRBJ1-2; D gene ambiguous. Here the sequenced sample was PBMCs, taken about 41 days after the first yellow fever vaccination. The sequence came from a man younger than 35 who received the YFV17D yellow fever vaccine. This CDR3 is CATSRDYTTNYGYTF. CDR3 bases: TGTGCCACCAGCAGAGATTATACCACTAACTATGGCTACACCTTC.